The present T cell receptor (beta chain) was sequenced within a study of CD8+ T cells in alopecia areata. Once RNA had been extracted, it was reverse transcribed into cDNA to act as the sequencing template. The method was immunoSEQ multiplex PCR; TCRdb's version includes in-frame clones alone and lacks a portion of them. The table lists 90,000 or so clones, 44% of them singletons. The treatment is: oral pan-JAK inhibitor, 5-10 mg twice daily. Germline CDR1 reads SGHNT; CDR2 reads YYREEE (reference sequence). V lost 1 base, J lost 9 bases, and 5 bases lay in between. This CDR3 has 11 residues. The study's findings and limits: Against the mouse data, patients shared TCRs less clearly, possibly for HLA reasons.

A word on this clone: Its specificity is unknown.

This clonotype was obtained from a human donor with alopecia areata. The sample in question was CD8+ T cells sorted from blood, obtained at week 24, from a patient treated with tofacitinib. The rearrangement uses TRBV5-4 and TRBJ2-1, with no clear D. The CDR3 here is CASSLRSEQFF. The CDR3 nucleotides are TGTGCCAGCAGCTTGCGGAGTGAGCAGTTCTTC.